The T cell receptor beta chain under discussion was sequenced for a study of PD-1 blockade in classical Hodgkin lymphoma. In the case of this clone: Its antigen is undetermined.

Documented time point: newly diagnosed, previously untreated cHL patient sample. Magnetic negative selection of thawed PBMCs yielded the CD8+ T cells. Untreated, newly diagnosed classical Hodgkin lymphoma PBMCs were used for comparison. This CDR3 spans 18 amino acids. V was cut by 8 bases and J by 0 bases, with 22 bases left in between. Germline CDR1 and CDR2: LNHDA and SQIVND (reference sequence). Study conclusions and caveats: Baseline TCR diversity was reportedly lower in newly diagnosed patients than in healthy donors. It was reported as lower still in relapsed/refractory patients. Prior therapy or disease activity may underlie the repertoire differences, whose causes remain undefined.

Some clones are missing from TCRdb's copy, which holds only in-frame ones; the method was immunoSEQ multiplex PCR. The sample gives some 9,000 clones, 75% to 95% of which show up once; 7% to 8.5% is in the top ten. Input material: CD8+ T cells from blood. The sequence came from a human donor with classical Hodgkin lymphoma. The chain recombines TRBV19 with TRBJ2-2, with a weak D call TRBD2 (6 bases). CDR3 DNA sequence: TGTGCCAGTGGGGACTGGTGGACCTTCTCAACGAACACCGGGGAGCTGTTTTTT. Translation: CASGDWWTFSTNTGELFF.